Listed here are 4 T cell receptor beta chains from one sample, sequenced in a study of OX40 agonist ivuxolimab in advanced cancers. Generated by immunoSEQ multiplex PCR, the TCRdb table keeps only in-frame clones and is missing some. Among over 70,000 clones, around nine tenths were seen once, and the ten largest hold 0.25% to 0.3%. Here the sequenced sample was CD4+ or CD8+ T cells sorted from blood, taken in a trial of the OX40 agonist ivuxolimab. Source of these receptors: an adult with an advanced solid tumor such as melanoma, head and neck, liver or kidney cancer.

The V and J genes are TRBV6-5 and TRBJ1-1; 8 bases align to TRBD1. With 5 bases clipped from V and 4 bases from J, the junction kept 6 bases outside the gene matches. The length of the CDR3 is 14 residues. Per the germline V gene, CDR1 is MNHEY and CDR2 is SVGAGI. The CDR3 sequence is CASSAQGVGTEAFF. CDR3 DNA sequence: TGTGCCAGCAGTGCACAGGGGGTCGGCACTGAAGCTTTCTTT.

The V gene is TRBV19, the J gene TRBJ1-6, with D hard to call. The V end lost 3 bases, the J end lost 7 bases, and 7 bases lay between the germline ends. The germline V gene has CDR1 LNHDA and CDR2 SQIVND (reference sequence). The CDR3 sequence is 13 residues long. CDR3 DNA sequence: TGTGCCAGTAGTATCCTCCTAAATTCACCCCTCCACTTT. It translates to CASSILLNSPLHF.

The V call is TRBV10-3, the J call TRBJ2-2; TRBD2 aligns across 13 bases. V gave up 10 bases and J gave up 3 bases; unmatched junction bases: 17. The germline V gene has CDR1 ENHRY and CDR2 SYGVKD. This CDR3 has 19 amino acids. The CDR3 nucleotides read TGTGCCACCGGCTCGACTAGCGGGGGGTTCAACCGCCACACCGGGGAGCTGTTTTTT. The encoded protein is CATGSTSGGFNRHTGELFF.

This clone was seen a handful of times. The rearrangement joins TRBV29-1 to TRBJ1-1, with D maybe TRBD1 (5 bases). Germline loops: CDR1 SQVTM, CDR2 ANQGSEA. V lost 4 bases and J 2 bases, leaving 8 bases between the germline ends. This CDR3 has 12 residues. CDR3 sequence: CSVAQGNTEAFF. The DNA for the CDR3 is TGCAGCGTTGCGCAGGGCAACACTGAAGCTTTCTTT. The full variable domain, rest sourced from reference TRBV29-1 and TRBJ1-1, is SAVISQKPSRDICQRGTSLTIQCQVDSQVTMMFWYRQQPGQSLTLIATANQGSEATYESGFVIDKFPISRPNLTFSTLTVSNMSPEDSSIYLCSVAQGNTEAFFGQGTRLTVV.